The clone carrying this T cell receptor beta chain showed up many times. Its antigen is still unknown. The study ran its PCR with 60 Vbeta and 13 Jbeta primers. Here immunoSEQ multiplex PCR was the method, and the copy in TCRdb shows in-frame clones only, minus some. The sample holds 100,000 to 150,000 clones, under 10% seen once. In germline, CDR1 is MNHNS, CDR2 SASEGT. With V trimmed by 4 bases and J by 7 bases, 3 bases remained unmatched. CDR3 length equals 14 residues. The sample comes from a study of cytomegalovirus exposure and HLA in healthy donors. Study-level results: In a later analysis, compared with equally common non-associated chains, HLA-associated beta chains were more expanded. By a later analysis, the bulk of CMV-associated TCR beta chains appeared HLA-restricted. There were about 160 TCR beta chains listed as cytomegalovirus-associated.

This clonotype was obtained from a middle-aged woman in good health and CMV-seropositive. Sequences were obtained from PBMCs. The V call is TRBV6-1, the J call TRBJ1-6, with 8 bases fitting TRBD1. The CDR3 nucleotides are TGTGCCAGCAGTGGGCGACAGGGGAATTCACCCCTCCACTTT. Translation: CASSGRQGNSPLHF.